The T cell receptor beta chain under discussion was sequenced for a study of cytomegalovirus exposure and HLA in healthy donors. Study-wide findings and caveats: In an earlier analysis, most TCR beta V segments were productive about 87% or about 30% of the time.

With 60 Vbeta and 13 Jbeta primers, the PCR was carried out. The assay was immunoSEQ multiplex PCR, and TCRdb's table has in-frame clones only and misses some. Seen here are 65,000 to 90,000 clones, about 80% observed once, and the top ten hold over 2%. The CDR3 is 15 residues long. J gave up 10 bases and V 4 bases, and 5 bases lay outside the gene matches. The germline CDR1 and CDR2 sequences are LGHNA and YSLEER. This clone was seen repeatedly, ten times or more. The antigen remains unidentified. The J gene is TRBJ2-1, the V gene TRBV4-3, with 15 positions matching TRBD2. The sequencing sample was made of PBMCs. The source is a man in his thirties or forties in good health and CMV-seronegative. The DNA for the CDR3 is TGCGCCAGCAGCCCGGGACTAGCGGGGGGTCCCGAGCAGTTCTTC. Its protein is CASSPGLAGGPEQFF.